This TCR beta chain was obtained from a study of response to subunit inactivated influenza vaccine. Findings of the study overall: The authors put forward the suggestion that each seasonal influenza vaccination may bring in only a limited number of new T cells.

Notes on this clonotype: The antigen remains unidentified.

One entry per CDR3 protein results from TCRdb running MiXCR on the RT-PCR reads. This table has about half a million distinct CDR3 sequences, 25% appearing once. V trimming: 5 bases; J trimming: 4 bases; junction bases outside the gene matches: 8. CDR1 is DFQATT and CDR2 is SNEGSKA in the germline V gene (reference sequence). This CDR3 contains 13 residues. The starting material was CD4+ T cells sorted from PBMCs, obtained more than 4 days after vaccination. The sequence was obtained from a man aged 50-60 years who received an inactivated influenza vaccine. J is TRBJ2-7 and V is TRBV20-1, with 7 nucleotides matching TRBD2. Here the CDR3 reads CSAGGGMGYEQYF. CDR3 bases: TGCAGTGCTGGGGGAGGGATGGGGTACGAGCAGTACTTC.